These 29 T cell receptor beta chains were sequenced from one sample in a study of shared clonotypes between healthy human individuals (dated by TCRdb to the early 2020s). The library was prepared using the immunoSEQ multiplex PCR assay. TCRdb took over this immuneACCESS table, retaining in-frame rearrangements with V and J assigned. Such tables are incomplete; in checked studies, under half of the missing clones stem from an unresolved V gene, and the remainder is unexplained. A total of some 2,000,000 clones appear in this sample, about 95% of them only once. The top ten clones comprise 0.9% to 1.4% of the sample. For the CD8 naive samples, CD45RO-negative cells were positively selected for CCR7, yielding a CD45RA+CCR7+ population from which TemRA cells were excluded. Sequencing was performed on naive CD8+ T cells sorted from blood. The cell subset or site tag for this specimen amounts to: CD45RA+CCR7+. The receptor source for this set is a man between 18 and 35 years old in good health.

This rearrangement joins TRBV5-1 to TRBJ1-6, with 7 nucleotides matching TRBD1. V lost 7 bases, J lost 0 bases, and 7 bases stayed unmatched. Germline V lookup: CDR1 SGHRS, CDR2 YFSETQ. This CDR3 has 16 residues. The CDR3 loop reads CASAEQGSSYNSPLHF. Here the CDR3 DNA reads TGCGCCAGCGCAGAACAGGGGTCCTCCTATAATTCACCCCTCCACTTT.

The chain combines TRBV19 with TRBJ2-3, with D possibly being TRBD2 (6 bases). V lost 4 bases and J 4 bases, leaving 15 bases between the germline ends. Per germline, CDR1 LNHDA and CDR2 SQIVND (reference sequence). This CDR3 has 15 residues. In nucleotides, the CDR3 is TGTGCCAGTAGTACTGGGGGACTGAGAGCAGATACGCAGTATTTT. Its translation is CASSTGGLRADTQYF.

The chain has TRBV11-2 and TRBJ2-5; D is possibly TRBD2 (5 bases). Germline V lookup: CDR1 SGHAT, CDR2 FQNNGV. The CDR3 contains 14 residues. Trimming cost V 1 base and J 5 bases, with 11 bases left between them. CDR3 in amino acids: CASSLAAGGETQYF. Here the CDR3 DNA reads TGTGCCAGCAGCTTAGCGGCGGGCGGGGAGACCCAGTACTTC.

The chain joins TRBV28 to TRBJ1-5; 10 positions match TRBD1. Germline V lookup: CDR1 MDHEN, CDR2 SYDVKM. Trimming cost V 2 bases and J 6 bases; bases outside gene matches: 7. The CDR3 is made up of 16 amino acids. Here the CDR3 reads CASSLRDRGYGQPQHF. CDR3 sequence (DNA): TGTGCCAGCAGTTTACGGGACAGGGGTTATGGTCAGCCCCAGCATTTT. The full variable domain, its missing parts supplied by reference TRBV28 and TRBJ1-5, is DVKVTQSSRYLVKRTGEKVFLECVQDMDHENMFWYRQDPGLGLRLIYFSYDVKMKEKGDIPEGYSVSREKKERFSLILESASTNQTSMYLCASSLRDRGYGQPQHFGDGTRLSIL.

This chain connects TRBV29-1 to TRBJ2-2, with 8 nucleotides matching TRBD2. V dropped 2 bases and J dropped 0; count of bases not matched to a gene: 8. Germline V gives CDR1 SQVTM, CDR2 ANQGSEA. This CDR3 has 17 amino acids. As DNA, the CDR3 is TGCAGCGTTGAACCCTCCGGGGGGGGCGCGAACACCGGGGAGCTGTTTTTT. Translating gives CSVEPSGGGANTGELFF.

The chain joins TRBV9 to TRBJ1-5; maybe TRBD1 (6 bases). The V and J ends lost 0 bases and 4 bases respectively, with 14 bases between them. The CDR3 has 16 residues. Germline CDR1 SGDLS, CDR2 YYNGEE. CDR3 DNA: TGTGCCAGCAGCGTAGATTGGGGGCGGTTAAATCAGCCCCAGCATTTT. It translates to CASSVDWGRLNQPQHF.

CDR3 region: CASSTTGLEKLFF. CDR3 DNA sequence: TGTGCCAGCTCAACGACAGGGCTTGAAAAACTGTTTTTT. The rearrangement uses TRBV18 and TRBJ1-4, with 7 bases aligning to TRBD1. V trimming: 5 bases; J trimming: 7 bases; junction bases outside the gene matches: 4. CDR3 size: 13 residues. Looked up from germline, CDR1 is KGHSH and CDR2 is LQKENI.

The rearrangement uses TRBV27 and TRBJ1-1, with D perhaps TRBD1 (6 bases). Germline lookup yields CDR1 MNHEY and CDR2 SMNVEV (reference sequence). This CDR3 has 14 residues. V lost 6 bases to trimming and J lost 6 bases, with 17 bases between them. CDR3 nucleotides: TGTGCCAGCAGGACCCGACAGGCGATGGCTGAAGCTTTCTTT. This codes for CASRTRQAMAEAFF.

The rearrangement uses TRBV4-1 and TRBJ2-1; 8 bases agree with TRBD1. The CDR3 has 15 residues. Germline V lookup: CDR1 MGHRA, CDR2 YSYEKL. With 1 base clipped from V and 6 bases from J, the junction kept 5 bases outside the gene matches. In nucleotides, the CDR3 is TGCGCCAGCAGCCAAGTCCAGGGGGCTAGCAATGAGCAGTTCTTC. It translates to CASSQVQGASNEQFF.

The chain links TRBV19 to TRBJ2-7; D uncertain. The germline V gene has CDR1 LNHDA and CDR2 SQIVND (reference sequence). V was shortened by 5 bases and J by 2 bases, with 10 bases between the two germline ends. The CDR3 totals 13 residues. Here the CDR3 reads CASSYGPTYEQYF. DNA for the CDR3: TGTGCCAGTAGTTACGGACCTACCTACGAGCAGTACTTC.

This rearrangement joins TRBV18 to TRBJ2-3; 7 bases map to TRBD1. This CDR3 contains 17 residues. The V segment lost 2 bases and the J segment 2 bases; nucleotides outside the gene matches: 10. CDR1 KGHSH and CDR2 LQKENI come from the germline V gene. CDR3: CASSPYLGDRDTDTQYF. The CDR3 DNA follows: TGTGCCAGCTCACCATATTTGGGGGACAGAGACACAGATACGCAGTATTTT.

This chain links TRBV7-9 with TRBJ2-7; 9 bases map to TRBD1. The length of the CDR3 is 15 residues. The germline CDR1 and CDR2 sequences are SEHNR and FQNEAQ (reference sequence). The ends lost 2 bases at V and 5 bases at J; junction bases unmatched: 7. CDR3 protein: CASSLSPGQGNEQYF. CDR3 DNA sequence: TGTGCCAGCAGCTTATCTCCGGGACAGGGCAACGAGCAGTACTTC.

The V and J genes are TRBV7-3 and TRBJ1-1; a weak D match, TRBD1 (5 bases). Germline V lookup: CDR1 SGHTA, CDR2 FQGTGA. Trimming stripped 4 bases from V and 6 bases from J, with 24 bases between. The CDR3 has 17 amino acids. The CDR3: CASSSLVQVKGSAEAFF. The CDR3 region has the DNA TGTGCCAGCAGCTCCCTTGTCCAAGTAAAGGGGTCCGCTGAAGCTTTCTTT.

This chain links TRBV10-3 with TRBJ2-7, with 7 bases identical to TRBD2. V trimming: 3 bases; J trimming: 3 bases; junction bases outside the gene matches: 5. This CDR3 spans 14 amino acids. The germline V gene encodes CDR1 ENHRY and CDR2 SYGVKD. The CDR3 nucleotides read TGTGCCATCAGTGAAAGTCTAGCGGACTACGAGCAGTACTTC. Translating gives CAISESLADYEQYF.

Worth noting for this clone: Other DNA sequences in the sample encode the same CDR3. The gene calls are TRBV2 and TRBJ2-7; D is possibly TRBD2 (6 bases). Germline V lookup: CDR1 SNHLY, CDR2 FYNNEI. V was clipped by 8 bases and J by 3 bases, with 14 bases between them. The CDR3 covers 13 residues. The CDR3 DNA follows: TGTGCCAGCGTGGGGACTGACAGCTACGAGCAGTACTTC. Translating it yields CASVGTDSYEQYF.

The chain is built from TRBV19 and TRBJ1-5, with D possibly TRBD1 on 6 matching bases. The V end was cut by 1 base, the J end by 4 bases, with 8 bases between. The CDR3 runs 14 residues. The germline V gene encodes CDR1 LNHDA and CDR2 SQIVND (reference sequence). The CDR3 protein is CASSIGGQNQPQHF. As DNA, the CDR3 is TGTGCCAGTAGTATAGGGGGGCAGAATCAGCCCCAGCATTTT. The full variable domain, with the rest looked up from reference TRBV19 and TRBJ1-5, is DGGITQSPKYLFRKEGQNVTLSCEQNLNHDAMYWYRQDPGQGLRLIYYSQIVNDFQKGDIAEGYSVSREKKESFPLTVTSAQKNPTAFYLCASSIGGQNQPQHFGDGTRLSIL.

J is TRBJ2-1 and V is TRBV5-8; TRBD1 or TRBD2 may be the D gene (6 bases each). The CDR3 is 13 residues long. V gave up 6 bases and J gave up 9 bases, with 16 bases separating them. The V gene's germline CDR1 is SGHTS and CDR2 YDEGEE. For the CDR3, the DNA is TGTGCCAGCACCAGGGGACTTCTCAGTGAGCAGTTCTTC. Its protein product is CASTRGLLSEQFF. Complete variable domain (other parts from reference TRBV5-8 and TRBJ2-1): EAGVTQSPTHLIKTRGQQATLRCSPISGHTSVYWYQQALGLGLQFLLWYDEGEERNRGNFPPRFSGRQFPNYSSELNVNALELEDSALYLCASTRGLLSEQFFGPGTRLTVL.

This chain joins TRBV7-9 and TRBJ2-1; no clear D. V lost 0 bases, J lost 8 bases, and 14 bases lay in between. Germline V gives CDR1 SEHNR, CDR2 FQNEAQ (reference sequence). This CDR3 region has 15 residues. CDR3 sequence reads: CASSLALLGIDEQFF. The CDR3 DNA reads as TGTGCCAGCAGCTTAGCTCTTCTGGGCATTGATGAGCAGTTCTTC.

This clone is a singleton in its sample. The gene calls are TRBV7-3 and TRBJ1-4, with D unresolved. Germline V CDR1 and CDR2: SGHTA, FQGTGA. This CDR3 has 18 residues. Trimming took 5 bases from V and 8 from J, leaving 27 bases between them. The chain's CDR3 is CASSLPRRESHQTEKLFF. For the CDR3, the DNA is TGTGCCAGCAGCCTTCCCCGGAGGGAGTCCCACCAAACGGAAAAACTGTTTTTT. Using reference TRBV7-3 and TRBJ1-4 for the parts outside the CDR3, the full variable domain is GAGVSQTPSNKVTEKGKYVELRCDPISGHTALYWYRQSLGQGPEFLIYFQGTGAADDSGLPNDRFFAVRPEGSVSTLKIQRTERGDSAVYLCASSLPRRESHQTEKLFFGSGTQLSVL.

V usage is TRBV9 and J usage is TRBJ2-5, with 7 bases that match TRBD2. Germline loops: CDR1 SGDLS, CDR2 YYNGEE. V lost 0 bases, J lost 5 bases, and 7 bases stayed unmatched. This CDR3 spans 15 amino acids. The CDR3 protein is CASSVAGGWDETQYF. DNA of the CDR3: TGTGCCAGCAGCGTAGCGGGGGGATGGGATGAGACCCAGTACTTC.

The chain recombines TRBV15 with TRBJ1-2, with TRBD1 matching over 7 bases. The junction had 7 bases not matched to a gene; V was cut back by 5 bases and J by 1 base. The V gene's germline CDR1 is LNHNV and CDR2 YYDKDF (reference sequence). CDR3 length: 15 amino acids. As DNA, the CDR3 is TGTGCCACCAGCCTCCGACAGGGCGGTAACTATGGCTACACCTTC. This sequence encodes CATSLRQGGNYGYTF.

The CDR3 sequence: CASSLEGLGYGYTF. CDR3 DNA: TGTGCCAGCAGCTTGGAGGGGTTAGGCTATGGCTACACCTTC. The rearrangement uses TRBV5-5 and TRBJ1-2; tentatively, D is TRBD1 (5 bases). Trimming removed 0 bases from V and 4 bases from J, with 10 bases in between. CDR1 is SGHKS, CDR2 YYEKEE, per germline (reference sequence). This CDR3 is built from 14 residues.

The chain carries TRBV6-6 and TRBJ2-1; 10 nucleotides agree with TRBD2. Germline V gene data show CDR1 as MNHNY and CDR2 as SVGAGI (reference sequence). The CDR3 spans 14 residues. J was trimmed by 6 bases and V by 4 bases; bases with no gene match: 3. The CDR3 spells CASSSAGGSNEQFF. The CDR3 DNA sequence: TGTGCCAGCAGTTCAGCGGGGGGGTCCAATGAGCAGTTCTTC.

The CDR3 nucleotides read TGCGCCAGCGCAGGGGGCGGGATGAACACTGAAGCTTTCTTT. Translated: CASAGGGMNTEAFF. The chain combines TRBV5-1 with TRBJ1-1; TRBD1 agrees at 8 bases. This CDR3 is 14 amino acids long. Trimming at V came to 7 bases and at J to 0 bases, leaving 5 bases not matched to a gene. Germline-derived CDR1 and CDR2 are SGHRS and YFSETQ.

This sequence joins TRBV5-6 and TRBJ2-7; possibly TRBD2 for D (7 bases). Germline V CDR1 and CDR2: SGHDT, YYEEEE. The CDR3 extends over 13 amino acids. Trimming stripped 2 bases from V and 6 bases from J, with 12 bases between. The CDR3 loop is CASSFEGGSEQYF. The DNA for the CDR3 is TGTGCCAGCAGCTTTGAGGGGGGGAGCGAGCAGTACTTC.

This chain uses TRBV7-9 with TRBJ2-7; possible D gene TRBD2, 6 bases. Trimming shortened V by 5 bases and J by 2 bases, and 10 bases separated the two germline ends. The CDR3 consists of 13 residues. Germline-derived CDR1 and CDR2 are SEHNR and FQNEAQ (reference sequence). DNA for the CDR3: TGTGCCAGCAGCGGGGGGTTTACCTACGAGCAGTACTTC. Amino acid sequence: CASSGGFTYEQYF.

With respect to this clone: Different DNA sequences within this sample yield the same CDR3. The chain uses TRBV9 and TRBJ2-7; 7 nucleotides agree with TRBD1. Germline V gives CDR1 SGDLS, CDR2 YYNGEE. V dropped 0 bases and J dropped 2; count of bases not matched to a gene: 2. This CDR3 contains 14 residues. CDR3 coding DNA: TGTGCCAGCAGCGTAGGGGACAGCACCTACGAGCAGTACTTC. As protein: CASSVGDSTYEQYF.

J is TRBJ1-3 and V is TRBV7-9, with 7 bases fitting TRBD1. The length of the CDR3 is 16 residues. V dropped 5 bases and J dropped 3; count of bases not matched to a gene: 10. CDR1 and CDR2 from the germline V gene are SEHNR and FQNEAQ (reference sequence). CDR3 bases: TGTGCCAGCAGCGGGAGGGAAGGGGGCTTTGGAAACACCATATATTTT. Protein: CASSGREGGFGNTIYF.

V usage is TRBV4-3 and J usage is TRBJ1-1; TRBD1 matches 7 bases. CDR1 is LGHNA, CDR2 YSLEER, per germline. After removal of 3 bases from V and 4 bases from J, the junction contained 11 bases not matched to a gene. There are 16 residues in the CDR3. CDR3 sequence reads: CASSQGETGFGTEAFF. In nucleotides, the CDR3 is TGCGCCAGCAGCCAGGGGGAGACAGGGTTCGGCACTGAAGCTTTCTTT.